The source of this TCR beta chain is a study of T cell repertoires in cytomegalovirus infection. The study's findings and limits: What dominated the ex vivo response were HLA-C-restricted CMV-specific TCR beta clonotypes.

The germline gives CDR1 SGHAT, CDR2 FQNNGV. This CDR3 is 15 amino acids long. Trimming took off 5 bases at V and 2 bases at J, with 15 bases between the two ends. A note on this clonotype: The antigen is undetermined.

TCRdb re-called the reads through MiXCR, storing one row per CDR3 protein. The table includes approximately 350,000 distinct CDR3 sequences, about a third detected once. This specimen was cultured PBMCs, taken from culture after CMV antigen stimulation. V gene TRBV11-2 combines with J gene TRBJ2-5, with TRBD2 as a possible D gene (6 bases). The sequence came from a human donor in good health (CMV status not recorded). Some clones in this sample may be carry-over from other donors' samples. CDR3 residues: CASSRSPGVQETQYF. The DNA of the CDR3 is TGTGCCAGCAGCCGCTCTCCGGGGGTTCAAGAGACCCAGTACTTC.